This is a list of T cell receptor beta chains from one sample in a study of blood T cell repertoires in COVID-19. Repertoires were generated with immunoSEQ multiplex PCR, while TCRdb's copy carries only in-frame clones and drops some. This table has about 100,000 clones, 70% to 85% appearing once. Sequenced input: peripheral blood. These receptors originate from a woman aged 55-75 years with acute or convalescent COVID-19. Each CDR3 is given with its conserved first and last residue. A D gene is named only where the DNA matches it firmly. Some rows have no size entry. The others give once, few or many, or a class for an expanded clone.

j_call | d_call | clone_size | v_call | cdr3_aa | cdr3_nt
TRBJ2-5 | TRBD2 | - | TRBV5-4 | CASSLGSGVLETQYF | TGTGCCAGCAGCTTGGGGAGCGGGGTCTTAGAGACCCAGTACTTC
TRBJ1-1 | - | few | TRBV19 | CASRFQGNTEAFF | TGTGCCAGTAGATTTCAGGGTAACACTGAAGCTTTCTTT
TRBJ1-6 | - | - | TRBV7-9 | CASSGGTLNSPLHF | TGTGCCAGCAGCGGCGGGACCCTGAATTCACCCCTCCACTTT
TRBJ2-2 | TRBD1 | once | TRBV20-1 | CSASHRGTGELFF | TGCAGTGCTAGTCACAGGGGGACGGGGGAGCTGTTTTTT
TRBJ1-2 | - | few | TRBV6-5 | CASSYSWDKKGYTF | TGTGCCAGCAGTTACTCGTGGGACAAGAAGGGCTACACCTTC
TRBJ2-3 | - | - | TRBV4-3 | CASSQDLRARDTQYF | TGCGCCAGCAGCCAAGATTTGCGAGCGCGGGATACGCAGTATTTT
TRBJ2-5 | TRBD2 | - | TRBV27 | CASSLTGGALETQYF | TGTGCCAGCAGTTTAACCGGGGGGGCCTTAGAGACCCAGTACTTC
TRBJ2-7 | - | - | TRBV14 | CASSHAQRDLAEQYF | TGTGCCAGCAGCCATGCCCAGAGGGATCTGGCGGAGCAGTACTTC
TRBJ1-6 | - | - | TRBV7-9 | CASSLEGVRGSPLHF | TGTGCCAGCAGCTTGGAAGGCGTCAGGGGATCACCCCTCCACTTT
TRBJ1-2 | TRBD1 | - | TRBV6-1 | CASSDGTGAEGGRKGYTF | TGTGCCAGCAGTGACGGGACAGGGGCCGAGGGTGGACGGAAGGGCTACACCTTC
TRBJ1-2 | - | - | TRBV29-1 | CSVEPGDNYGYTF | TGCAGCGTTGAACCGGGTGATAACTATGGCTACACCTTC
TRBJ1-5 | - | - | TRBV6-5 | CASSYSNREQPQHF | TGTGCCAGCAGTTACTCGAACAGGGAGCAGCCCCAGCATTTT
TRBJ1-2 | TRBD1 | - | TRBV5-1 | CASGQGGIDGYTF | TGCGCCAGCGGCCAGGGGGGTATCGATGGCTACACCTTC
TRBJ1-1 | - | - | TRBV7-3 | CASSSDTGNTEAFF | TGTGCCAGCAGCTCGGACACTGGGAACACTGAAGCTTTCTTT
TRBJ2-7 | - | - | TRBV6-5 | CASRRDRTLGEQYF | TGTGCCAGCAGGCGGGACCGGACTTTGGGCGAGCAGTACTTC
TRBJ1-1 | TRBD1 | - | TRBV19 | CASSAQGAQDTEAFF | TGTGCCAGTAGTGCACAGGGGGCGCAGGACACTGAAGCTTTCTTT
TRBJ2-7 | TRBD1 | - | TRBV18 | CASSRWSGQGPYEQYF | TGTGCCAGCTCACGCTGGTCGGGACAGGGGCCCTACGAGCAGTACTTC
TRBJ2-1 | TRBD2 | - | TRBV28 | CASTPAGAYNEQFF | TGTGCCAGCACCCCGGCGGGAGCTTACAATGAGCAGTTCTTC
TRBJ1-1 | TRBD1 | few | TRBV6-2/TRBV6-3 | CASSSTGGYTEAFF | TGTGCCAGCAGTTCGACAGGGGGCTATACTGAAGCTTTCTTT
TRBJ1-1 | - | - | TRBV29-1 | CSVAWGATEAFF | TGCAGCGTTGCATGGGGAGCCACTGAAGCTTTCTTT
TRBJ1-6 | TRBD1 | - | TRBV6-5 | CASSYRTGDSPLHF | TGTGCCAGCAGTTATAGGACAGGGGATTCACCCCTCCACTTT
TRBJ1-6 | TRBD1 | few | TRBV7-9 | CASSEQGIGSPLHF | TGTGCCAGCAGCGAACAGGGGATAGGATCACCCCTCCACTTT
TRBJ1-5 | TRBD1 | - | TRBV18 | CASSRTTGNSNQPQHF | TGTGCCAGCTCACGAACGACAGGGAATAGCAATCAGCCCCAGCATTTT
TRBJ1-2 | TRBD1 | few | TRBV2 | CASSEAGFRQGALASYGYTF | TGTGCCAGCAGTGAAGCCGGATTTCGACAGGGGGCATTAGCTAGCTATGGCTACACCTTC
TRBJ2-1 | - | - | TRBV4-1 | CASSRDLGRTSYNEQFF | TGCGCCAGCAGCCGGGACTTAGGCCGAACCTCCTACAATGAGCAGTTCTTC
TRBJ2-7 | - | - | TRBV4-1 | CASSQEARGTYEQYF | TGCGCCAGCAGCCAAGAAGCGAGGGGGACCTACGAGCAGTACTTC
TRBJ1-6 | - | - | TRBV27 | CASSLSQGFSPLHF | TGTGCCAGCAGTTTATCCCAGGGTTTTTCACCCCTCCACTTT
TRBJ2-1 | TRBD2 | once | TRBV5-4 | CASSPGGLAANNEQFF | TGTGCCAGCAGCCCGGGGGGACTAGCGGCCAACAATGAGCAGTTCTTC
TRBJ1-2 | - | - | TRBV28 | CASRYTPGGYTF | TGTGCCAGCCGCTACACCCCGGGTGGCTACACCTTC
TRBJ1-1 | - | - | TRBV13 | CASSRTRNTEAFF | TGTGCCAGCAGCAGAACGAGGAACACTGAAGCTTTCTTT
TRBJ2-1 | TRBD2 | - | TRBV3-1/TRBV3-2 | CASSRVETGTRYNEQFF | TGTGCCAGCAGCCGAGTGGAGACCGGGACTAGGTACAATGAGCAGTTCTTC
TRBJ1-2 | TRBD1 | - | TRBV5-1 | CASRPGGSNYGYTF | TGCGCCAGCAGGCCAGGGGGTTCTAACTATGGCTACACCTTC
TRBJ2-3 | - | - | TRBV5-4 | CASSLPTRKDTQYF | TGTGCCAGCAGCTTGCCCACTAGGAAAGATACGCAGTATTTT
TRBJ2-1 | TRBD2 | - | TRBV19 | CASSTLAGALNEQFF | TGTGCCAGTAGTACACTAGCGGGGGCTTTGAATGAGCAGTTCTTC
TRBJ2-3 | TRBD2 | - | TRBV7-3 | CASSLRGGGTDTQYF | TGTGCCAGCAGCTTACGGGGAGGGGGCACAGATACGCAGTATTTT
TRBJ1-3 | TRBD1 | - | TRBV5-4 | CASSLPQGMRNTIYF | TGTGCCAGCAGCTTGCCACAGGGGATGCGAAACACCATATATTTT
TRBJ2-2 | TRBD1 | - | TRBV9 | CASSPQTGTNTGELFF | TGTGCCAGCAGCCCTCAGACAGGGACGAACACCGGGGAGCTGTTTTTT
TRBJ2-2 | - | - | TRBV6-4 | CATRGTGELFF | TGTGCCACCCGAGGTACCGGGGAGCTGTTTTTT
TRBJ1-6 | TRBD1 | - | TRBV6-5 | CASSRQGPNSPLHF | TGTGCCAGCAGCCGACAGGGACCTAATTCACCCCTCCACTTT
TRBJ1-6 | - | - | TRBV10-2 | CASVWAEGLNSPLHF | TGCGCCAGCGTCTGGGCAGAGGGTTTAAATTCACCCCTCCACTTT
TRBJ2-3 | TRBD1 | - | TRBV24-1 | CATGRQGSTDTQYF | TGTGCCACAGGGAGACAGGGAAGCACAGATACGCAGTATTTT
TRBJ2-7 | TRBD1 | - | TRBV29-1 | CSVEGDRGPGYEQYF | TGCAGCGTTGAAGGGGACAGGGGGCCTGGGTACGAGCAGTACTTC
TRBJ2-5 | TRBD2 | - | TRBV3-1/TRBV3-2 | CASSQDLSGGQETQYF | TGTGCCAGCAGCCAAGATCTGAGCGGGGGACAAGAGACCCAGTACTTC
TRBJ1-5 | - | - | TRBV7-2 | CASSFGGDQPQHF | TGTGCCAGCAGCTTCGGGGGAGATCAGCCCCAGCATTTT